This T cell receptor beta chain was obtained from a study of T cell responses to AZD1222 COVID-19 vaccine. CDR3 length equals 18 residues. From germline, CDR1 is SGHRS and CDR2 YFSETQ. Trimming cost V 0 bases and J 7 bases, with 23 bases left between them. Concerning this clone: The antigen remains unidentified.

Study observations and caveats: The donor group comprised mostly white British people and more females; the analysis possibly underestimated clonal diversity. Unmutated regions of variants are reportedly targeted by nearly half of spike-specific TCRs. Repertoires in all cases were sampled only once the peak T cell response had passed. The breadth and depth of Spike-specific TCRs increased once two AZD1222 doses had been given.

Only in-frame clones appear in the TCRdb table, and some are missing; sequencing was by immunoSEQ multiplex PCR. The table lists more than 85,000 clones, about 90% of them singletons, with around 7% in the top ten. This sequence originates from an adult in good health. V is TRBV5-1 and J is TRBJ2-1; no clear D. Here the sequenced sample was peripheral blood, taken on day 0 of AZD1222 vaccination. CDR3 protein: CASSLAGLARGRHNEQFF. DNA for the CDR3: TGCGCCAGCAGCTTGGCCGGGTTAGCAAGAGGAAGGCATAATGAGCAGTTCTTC. The full variable domain, in which reference TRBV5-1 and TRBJ2-1 provide the parts outside the CDR3, is KAGVTQTPRYLIKTRGQQVTLSCSPISGHRSVSWYQQTPGQGLQFLFEYFSETQRNKGNFPGRFSGRQFSNSRSEMNVSTLELGDSALYLCASSLAGLARGRHNEQFFGPGTRLTVL.